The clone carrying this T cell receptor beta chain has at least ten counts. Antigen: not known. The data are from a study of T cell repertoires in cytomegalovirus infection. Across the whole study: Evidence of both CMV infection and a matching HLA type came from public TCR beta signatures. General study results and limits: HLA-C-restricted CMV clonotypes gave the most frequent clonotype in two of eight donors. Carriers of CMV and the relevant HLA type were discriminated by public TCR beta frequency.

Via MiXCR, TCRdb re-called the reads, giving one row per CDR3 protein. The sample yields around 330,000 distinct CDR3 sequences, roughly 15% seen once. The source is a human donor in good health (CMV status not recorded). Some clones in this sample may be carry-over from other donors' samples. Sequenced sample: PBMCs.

The CDR3 here is CASSAAGGDGHKRNTIYF. The DNA for the CDR3 is TGTGCCAGCAGTGCCGCCGGTGGCGATGGCCACAAGAGAAACACCATATATTTT. V is TRBV2 and J is TRBJ1-3; unclear D gene. Per germline, CDR1 SNHLY and CDR2 FYNNEI. V lost 4 bases, J lost 5 bases, and 24 bases lay in between. The CDR3 extends over 18 amino acids.